The next 17 T cell receptor beta chains were all read from a single sample in a study of T cell responses to AZD1222 COVID-19 vaccine. Clones were read by immunoSEQ multiplex PCR, and TCRdb kept only the in-frame ones, dropping some. The repertoire holds fewer than 85,000 clones, with 90% to 95% as singletons. The sample in question was peripheral blood, obtained on day 0 of MenACWY control vaccination. The source of these receptors is an adult in good health.

The genes are TRBV12-5 and TRBJ1-3; D remains unclear. Trimming removed 1 base at V and 4 bases at J, with 8 bases between. Germline V gene lookup returns CDR1 LGHNT and CDR2 FRNRAP. The CDR3 length is 14 residues. The CDR3 DNA reads TGTGCTAGTGGTTTGGATTCTGCGGGAAACACCATATATTTT. It yields the protein CASGLDSAGNTIYF.

The chain joins TRBV7-8 to TRBJ2-1; weak D call: TRBD1 (5 bases). CDR1 is SGHVS, CDR2 FQNEAQ, per germline. Trimming stripped 5 bases from V and 6 bases from J, with 8 bases between. The CDR3 runs to 12 residues. The CDR3 loop reads CASSAQGNEQFF. CDR3 sequence (DNA): TGTGCCAGCAGCGCGCAGGGCAATGAGCAGTTCTTC.

The chain combines TRBV7-2 with TRBJ2-3; no clear D. This CDR3 region has 11 residues. V was shortened by 5 bases and J by 5 bases, with 5 bases between the two germline ends. Per germline, CDR1 SGHTA and CDR2 FQGNSA. DNA of the CDR3: TGTGCCAGCAGCCCACAAGATACGCAGTATTTT. It codes for CASSPQDTQYF.

This CDR3 reads CASAPGVSGNTIYF. CDR3 coding DNA: TGTGCTAGTGCCCCCGGAGTATCTGGAAACACCATATATTTT. The V and J genes are TRBV12-5 and TRBJ1-3, with D unclear. The CDR3 sequence is 14 residues long. The V and J ends lost 7 bases and 1 base respectively, with 11 bases between them. CDR1 is LGHNT and CDR2 is FRNRAP in the germline V gene.

A single count supports this clone. The genes are TRBV11-2 and TRBJ1-1; D not resolved. This CDR3 spans 14 amino acids. The germline CDR1 and CDR2 sequences are SGHAT and FQNNGV. The V and J ends lost 1 base and 11 bases respectively, with 17 bases between them. The CDR3 bases are TGTGCCAGCAGCTTAGCGGTAGGCCCCACTGGGGCTTTCTTT. It translates to CASSLAVGPTGAFF.

The genes are TRBV27 and TRBJ2-7; weak D call: TRBD2 (5 bases). This CDR3 has 13 residues. Between the trimmed V and J ends, which lost 6 bases and 3 bases, there was a span of 12 bases. Germline loops: CDR1 MNHEY, CDR2 SMNVEV (reference sequence). The CDR3 sequence: CASRREGSYEQYF. The CDR3 DNA sequence: TGTGCCAGCAGGAGAGAGGGAAGCTACGAGCAGTACTTC.

The chain recombines TRBV27 with TRBJ1-6; possibly TRBD1 for D (5 bases). Trimming took 3 bases from V and 7 from J, leaving 10 bases between them. Germline CDR1 MNHEY, CDR2 SMNVEV (reference sequence). The CDR3 is made up of 14 amino acids. In DNA, the CDR3 is TGTGCCAGCAGTTTGGGGGTTGCAAATTCACCCCTCCACTTT. Amino acid sequence: CASSLGVANSPLHF.

The chain is built from TRBV5-3 and TRBJ1-4, with a weak D call TRBD1 (5 bases). TRBV5-3 falls under the ORF class, with uncertain function. The CDR3 loop spans 17 amino acids. V was cut by 0 bases and J by 0 bases, with 12 bases left in between. CDR3 in DNA: TGTGCCAGAAGCTTGGCAGGGAAACCTGCAACTAATGAAAAACTGTTTTTT. Amino acids: CARSLAGKPATNEKLFF.

The J gene is TRBJ1-4, the V gene TRBV5-6; 7 nucleotides agree with TRBD1. V lost 2 bases and J lost 6; bases outside the gene matches: 4. CDR3 length equals 14 residues. Germline-derived CDR1 and CDR2 are SGHDT and YYEEEE. This CDR3 is CASSFRDSYEKLFF. The CDR3, as DNA: TGTGCCAGCAGCTTCCGGGACAGTTATGAAAAACTGTTTTTT.

The rearrangement joins TRBV19 to TRBJ1-1, with a possible D match to TRBD1 (6 bases). The germline CDR1 and CDR2 sequences are LNHDA and SQIVND (reference sequence). Trimming shortened V by 3 bases and J by 1 base, and 9 bases separated the two germline ends. There are 14 residues in the CDR3. The CDR3 nucleotides are TGTGCCAGTAGTATCGGACAGCCGAACACTGAAGCTTTCTTT. This encodes CASSIGQPNTEAFF.

The chain couples TRBV27 to TRBJ2-1; 14 bases match TRBD2. From germline, CDR1 is MNHEY and CDR2 SMNVEV (reference sequence). Trimming cost V 4 bases and J 6 bases; bases outside gene matches: 8. This CDR3 is built from 17 residues. The DNA for the CDR3 is TGTGCCAGCAGTTCGACTAGCGGGAGGGGTCTTGGCAATGAGCAGTTCTTC. Translated, it gives CASSSTSGRGLGNEQFF.

The J gene is TRBJ1-5, the V gene TRBV12-3 or TRBV12-4; D gene unclear. Trimming cost V 7 bases and J 5 bases, with 12 bases left between them. This CDR3 has 13 amino acids. For the CDR3, the DNA is TGTGCCAGCAATATTCAGCCGGATCAGCCCCAGCATTTT. It translates to CASNIQPDQPQHF.

The gene calls are TRBV5-1 and TRBJ2-7, with D perhaps TRBD1 or TRBD2 (5 bases each). The CDR3 is 16 amino acids. CDR1 SGHRS and CDR2 YFSETQ come from the germline V gene. V was shortened by 2 bases and J by 2 bases, with 17 bases between the two germline ends. The CDR3 protein is CASSFVRDGRTYEQYF. Written as DNA, the CDR3 is TGCGCCAGCAGCTTTGTCCGGGACGGAAGGACCTACGAGCAGTACTTC.

The chain employs TRBV14 and TRBJ2-3, with 10 bases identical to TRBD1. From germline, CDR1 is SGHDN and CDR2 FVKESK. The CDR3 covers 15 residues. V trimming: 4 bases; J trimming: 5 bases; junction bases outside the gene matches: 6. The CDR3 DNA is TGTGCCAGCAGCCGACGACAGGGGGCAATAGATACGCAGTATTTT. This gives the protein CASSRRQGAIDTQYF.

The V call is TRBV6-2 or TRBV6-3, the J call TRBJ2-5, with D perhaps assigned TRBD1 or TRBD2 (5 bases each). V lost 5 bases and J 1 base, leaving 11 bases between the germline ends. Germline V gene sequence: CDR1 MNHEY, CDR2 SVGEGT. This CDR3 spans 14 amino acids. The CDR3 DNA follows: TGTGCCAGCAGTCTCTGGGACGGCCAAGAGACCCAGTACTTC. Encoded protein: CASSLWDGQETQYF.

This rearrangement joins TRBV2 to TRBJ1-1; D is ambiguous. Trimming pared 2 bases from V and 4 bases from J, leaving 8 bases between. Per germline, CDR1 SNHLY and CDR2 FYNNEI. The CDR3 is 13 residues long. The CDR3 loop is CASSERLGTEAFF. CDR3 in DNA: TGTGCCAGCAGTGAACGGCTGGGCACTGAAGCTTTCTTT.

The J gene is TRBJ2-5, the V gene TRBV12-3 or TRBV12-4; D not certain. The ends were cut back, 6 bases at V and 0 bases at J, with 8 bases in the middle. The CDR3 runs to 13 residues. This chain's CDR3 is CASSGRDQETQYF. The CDR3 DNA reads TGTGCCAGCAGCGGACGGGACCAAGAGACCCAGTACTTC.